Shown below are 23 T cell receptor beta chains from a single sample sequenced in a study of T cell clonality in common variable immunodeficiency. Study results and limitations: Reportedly, TCR beta sequences from common variable immunodeficiency showed fewer deletions and N-nucleotide insertions.

The repertoire was sequenced with immunoSEQ multiplex PCR; TCRdb's copy has only in-frame clones and lacks some. This repertoire holds about 42,000 clones, and none appear only once. The antigens of these receptors remain unknown. Input material: peripheral blood mononuclear cells. These receptors originate from a human donor with common variable immunodeficiency.

This clone appeared a few times. With the read ending 3 residues before the CDR3 end, the germline J gene is used to fill in that end. The chain combines TRBV7-2 with TRBJ2-7, with 9 positions matching TRBD1. V shed 5 bases, J shed 6 bases, and the junction held 11 bases outside the gene matches. CDR1 and CDR2 from the germline V gene are SGHTA and FQGNSA. The CDR3 is 15 amino acids. CDR3 protein: CASSLPGTGSREQYF. Partial CDR3 DNA: TGTGCCAGCAGCCTCCCCGGGACAGGGTCGCGCGAG.

Worth noting for this clone: Read sequence stops 3 residues before the CDR3 end, and the germline J gene provides the missing end. The V gene is TRBV19, the J gene TRBJ1-6; 8 bases agree with TRBD1. The CDR3 runs to 14 residues. With V trimmed by 5 bases and J by 7 bases, 4 bases remained unmatched. Germline V gene lookup returns CDR1 LNHDA and CDR2 SQIVND (reference sequence). CDR3 sequence reads: CASSPRTGNSPLHF. The DNA read from the CDR3 is TGTGCCAGTAGTCCCCGGACAGGGAATTCACCC.

About this clone: Germline and junction disagree at one end, which may indicate a read error. The read halts 3 residues ahead of the CDR3 end, with the missing end drawn from the germline J gene. The V and J genes are TRBV7-7 and TRBJ2-7; the D gene is possibly TRBD1 (6 bases). Germline CDR1 and CDR2: SSHAT and FNYEAQ (reference sequence). The CDR3 runs to 14 residues. CDR3 DNA (partial): TGTGCTAGCAGCCCCAACAGGGAATCCTACGAG. Translated: CASSPNRESYE. The entire CDR3 sequence reads CASSPNRESYEQYF.

The table lists this clone with a few counts. The read ends 3 residues early relative to the CDR3; the germline J gene fills the gap. This rearrangement joins TRBV7-6 to TRBJ1-5; weak D call: TRBD1 (6 bases). This CDR3 is built from 17 residues. Germline assignment: CDR1 SGHVS and CDR2 FNYEAQ. The V end lost 0 bases, the J end lost 2 bases, and 14 bases lay between the germline ends. This CDR3 reads CASSLAGTGMGNQPQHF. The part of the CDR3 DNA that was read is TGTGCCAGCAGCTTAGCGGGAACAGGGATGGGCAATCAGCCC.

Details on this clone: From the germline J gene comes the end of the CDR3, since the read stops 3 residues before it. The chain employs TRBV7-9 and TRBJ1-4, with TRBD1 matching 9 bases. V lost 0 bases, J lost 8 bases, and 4 bases stayed unmatched. CDR3 length: 15 residues. The germline V gene encodes CDR1 SEHNR and CDR2 FQNEAQ (reference sequence). The CDR3 bases that were read are TGTGCCAGCAGCTTAGCGGGGACAGGGAGGGAAAAA. Protein: CASSLAGTGREK. The whole CDR3 is CASSLAGTGREKLFF.

This clone was observed many times. The sequence runs out 3 residues before the end of the CDR3; the remainder is reconstructed from the germline J gene. This rearrangement joins TRBV5-1 to TRBJ2-2; a possible D gene is TRBD1 (5 bases). CDR1 is SGHRS and CDR2 is YFSETQ in the germline V gene. V was cut by 0 bases and J by 4 bases, with 7 bases left in between. The CDR3 has 14 amino acids. The CDR3 reads CASSLVDSTGELFF. Partial CDR3 DNA: TGCGCCAGCAGCTTGGTAGACAGCACCGGGGAG.

As regards this clone: The read ends 3 residues shy of where the CDR3 ends; the end is completed using the germline J gene. The chain combines TRBV7-7 with TRBJ2-1; D is perhaps TRBD1 (5 bases). The germline V and J ends were trimmed by 3 bases and 2 bases, with 11 bases remaining between them. CDR3 length equals 15 residues. Germline V CDR1 and CDR2: SSHAT, FNYEAQ (reference sequence). The CDR3 loop is CASSLMVGPYNEQFF. The CDR3 DNA, read in part, is TGTGCCAGCAGCTTGATGGTGGGGCCCTACAATGAG.

A remark on this clone: The CDR3 end lies 3 residues beyond the end of the read and is filled in from the germline J gene. The chain is built from TRBV7-2 and TRBJ1-6, with 8 bases identical to TRBD1. This CDR3 is 15 amino acids long. The J segment lost 9 bases and the V segment lost 1 base, leaving 5 bases of the junction unmatched. Germline CDR1 reads SGHTA; CDR2 reads FQGNSA. The chain's CDR3 is CASSLGGDRGSPLHF. The CDR3 bases that were read are TGTGCCAGCAGCTTAGGTGGAGACAGGGGTTCACCC.

This clone was seen repeatedly, ten times or more. Read coverage stops 3 residues before the CDR3 terminus; the germline J gene supplies the remainder. J is TRBJ1-1 and V is TRBV5-1, with 8 bases identical to TRBD1. V lost 1 base to trimming and J lost 3 bases; unmatched junction nucleotides: 5. Germline V CDR1 and CDR2: SGHRS, YFSETQ. The CDR3 has 15 amino acids. CDR3 protein: CASSLSGGWDTEAFF. The CDR3 DNA, read in part, is TGCGCCAGCAGCTTGTCAGGGGGCTGGGACACTGAA. Based on the CDR3 plus reference TRBV5-1 and TRBJ1-1, the full variable domain is KAGVTQTPRYLIKTRGQQVTLSCSPISGHRSVSWYQQTPGQGLQFLFEYFSETQRNKGNFPGRFSGRQFSNSRSEMNVSTLELGDSALYLCASSLSGGWDTEAFFGQGTRLTVV.

This clone has a count of ten or more. The read halts 3 residues ahead of the CDR3 end, with the missing end drawn from the germline J gene. The chain uses TRBV7-3 and TRBJ2-3; 7 nucleotides align to TRBD1. Germline loops: CDR1 SGHTA, CDR2 FQGTGA. CDR3 length equals 13 residues. The sequenced CDR3 bases are TGTGCCAGCGGATCAACCGGGACAGTGGCG. Translation: CASGSTGTVA. The CDR3 in its entirety is CASGSTGTVAQYF.

There are a few counts of this clone. The CDR3 end lies 3 residues beyond the end of the read and is filled in from the germline J gene. The chain employs TRBV11-2 and TRBJ2-7; TRBD1 is a possible D gene (5 bases). CDR1 is SGHAT and CDR2 is FQNNGV in the germline V gene. CDR3 length: 15 residues. Trimming removed 5 bases at V and 1 base at J, with 15 bases between. The CDR3 reads CASSQSLDSSYEQYF. The covered CDR3 bases are TGTGCCAGCAGCCAGAGCCTAGACAGTTCCTACGAG.

Only a few counts were recorded for this clone. The CDR3 extends 3 residues past the end of the read, so its final part is completed from the germline J gene. V is TRBV2 and J is TRBJ2-7, with TRBD2 matching 7 bases. Trimming at V came to 7 bases and at J to 5 bases, leaving 8 bases not matched to a gene. CDR1 and CDR2 (germline): SNHLY, FYNNEI. This CDR3 is 13 amino acids long. CDR3 in amino acids: CASKVTSNHEQYF. The sequenced CDR3 bases are TGTGCCAGCAAAGTGACTAGCAACCACGAG.

There are many counts of this clone. Sequencing ends 3 residues short of the CDR3 end; the germline J gene provides the rest. V usage is TRBV18 and J usage is TRBJ2-1, with TRBD2 as a possible D gene (5 bases). Germline lookup yields CDR1 KGHSH and CDR2 LQKENI. Trimming stripped 2 bases from V and 9 bases from J, with 20 bases between. This CDR3 has 16 amino acids. CDR3: CASSPGEADGRVEQFF. The DNA read from the CDR3 is TGTGCCAGCTCACCAGGCGAAGCGGACGGAAGGGTTGAG.

In the case of this clone: The CDR3 extends 3 residues past the end of the read, so its final part is completed from the germline J gene. The rearrangement links TRBV19 to TRBJ1-5; possible D gene TRBD1, 5 bases. Germline V CDR1 and CDR2: LNHDA, SQIVND (reference sequence). The CDR3 loop spans 13 amino acids. V was clipped by 7 bases and J by 3 bases, with 10 bases between them. The CDR3 here is CASTPGYNQPQHF. CDR3 bases read: TGTGCCAGTACCCCAGGGTACAATCAGCCC.

A few counts support this clone. With the read ending 3 residues before the CDR3 end, the germline J gene is used to fill in that end. The chain links TRBV5-1 to TRBJ2-1; 8 positions agree with TRBD1. Germline values: CDR1 SGHRS, CDR2 YFSETQ. V trimming: 9 bases; J trimming: 6 bases; junction bases outside the gene matches: 11. CDR3 length equals 14 residues. The sequenced part of the CDR3 DNA is TGCGCCAACCAAACAGGGGGTCCCTCCAATGAG. Its translation is CANQTGGPSNE. The entire CDR3 reads CANQTGGPSNEQFF.

A few counts support this clone. The CDR3 goes on 3 residues after the read ends, and that part is filled in from the germline J gene. This chain links TRBV19 with TRBJ2-5, with 11 nucleotides matching TRBD1. The germline V gene encodes CDR1 LNHDA and CDR2 SQIVND (reference sequence). CDR3 size: 16 residues. V lost 4 bases to trimming and J lost 5 bases; unmatched junction nucleotides: 9. The covered CDR3 bases are TGTGCCAGTAGTAACGTGGGACAGGGGGTTGGTGAGACC. Encoded protein: CASSNVGQGVGET. The complete CDR3 protein is CASSNVGQGVGETQYF. Combining the CDR3 with reference TRBV19 and TRBJ2-5 gives the whole variable domain DGGITQSPKYLFRKEGQNVTLSCEQNLNHDAMYWYRQDPGQGLRLIYYSQIVNDFQKGDIAEGYSVSREKKESFPLTVTSAQKNPTAFYLCASSNVGQGVGETQYFGPGTRLLVL.

This clone was detected a few times. The CDR3 is cut off 3 residues early in the read; its end comes from the germline J gene. The chain has TRBV6-1 and TRBJ2-5; maybe TRBD1 (5 bases). This CDR3 is 15 amino acids long. Germline V gene sequence: CDR1 MNHNS, CDR2 SASEGT. Trimming took off 1 base at V and 5 bases at J, with 14 bases between the two ends. The CDR3 sequence: CASSEDVHKGETQYF. Incomplete CDR3 DNA: TGTGCCAGCAGTGAAGATGTACATAAGGGGGAGACC.

This clone was seen more than once but under ten times. The CDR3 end is not reached by the read, which stops 3 residues before it; the germline J gene fills it in. The chain uses TRBV18 and TRBJ2-7, with D perhaps matching TRBD1 (6 bases). The CDR3 contains 14 residues. Trimming removed 3 bases at V and 5 bases at J, with 14 bases between. From germline, CDR1 is KGHSH and CDR2 LQKENI. CDR3 protein: CASSPESRGHEQYF. CDR3 DNA, as far as it was read: TGTGCCAGCTCACCGGAGTCCAGGGGCCACGAG.

At least ten counts were recorded for this clone. The read is 3 residues too short to cover the CDR3 end, so that end is filled in from the germline J gene. The chain links TRBV19 to TRBJ1-5, with no clear D. Trimming cost V 2 bases and J 2 bases, with 10 bases left between them. This CDR3 has 15 residues. From germline, CDR1 is LNHDA and CDR2 SQIVND (reference sequence). The CDR3 here is CASSIYAGGNQPQHF. The CDR3 bases that were read are TGTGCCAGTAGTATATACGCCGGGGGCAATCAGCCC.

The table lists this clone with a few counts. The missing CDR3 end, 3 residues past where the read stops, is filled in from the germline J gene. The chain links TRBV7-3 to TRBJ2-1; D may be TRBD2 (6 bases). Germline assignment: CDR1 SGHTA and CDR2 FQGTGA. The CDR3 covers 15 residues. Trimming stripped 4 bases from V and 5 bases from J, with 15 bases between. The sequenced part of the CDR3 DNA is TGTGCCAGCAGCTCGCGAACCGGACTAAACAATGAG. This gives the protein CASSSRTGLNNE. In full, the CDR3 reads CASSSRTGLNNEQFF.

In its sample, this clone was seen many times. The read halts 3 residues ahead of the CDR3 end, with the missing end drawn from the germline J gene. V is TRBV28 and J is TRBJ2-1; D call uncertain. Trimming took 2 bases from V and 9 from J, leaving 8 bases between them. CDR3 length: 12 amino acids. Germline CDR1 and CDR2: MDHEN and SYDVKM. The CDR3 sequence: CASSLTSAEQFF. The DNA read from the CDR3 is TGTGCCAGCAGTTTAACTTCCGCTGAG.

As concerns this clone: The read ends 3 residues before the CDR3 terminus; that terminus is restored from the germline J gene. V and J are TRBV7-9 and TRBJ2-7; 10 nucleotides agree with TRBD1. In germline, CDR1 is SEHNR, CDR2 FQNEAQ (reference sequence). The V gene end was trimmed by 4 bases and the J gene end by 3 bases; junction bases not matched to a gene: 3. The CDR3 loop spans 14 amino acids. CDR3 DNA (partial): TGTGCCAGCAGCTCCGGGACAGGGGACTACGAG. It translates to CASSSGTGDYE. The CDR3 reads in full as CASSSGTGDYEQYF.

In regard to this clone: Sequencing ends 3 residues short of the CDR3 end; the germline J gene provides the rest. The chain recombines TRBV2 with TRBJ2-1; D tentatively reads TRBD1 or TRBD2 (5 bases each). Trimming pared 0 bases from V and 9 bases from J, leaving 18 bases between. The V gene's germline CDR1 is SNHLY and CDR2 FYNNEI. The CDR3 has 16 amino acids. The CDR3 sequence: CASSEAGAVVRGEQFF. The covered CDR3 bases are TGTGCCAGCAGTGAAGCCGGAGCAGTGGTGAGGGGTGAG.